The following is a T cell receptor beta chain sequence with its context. The data belong to a study of blood T cell repertoires in COVID-19. Turning to the study itself: Researchers got acute and convalescent COVID-19 samples from the United States, Italy and Spain.

The germline gives CDR1 GTSNPN, CDR2 SVGIG (reference sequence). This CDR3 is built from 14 residues. Trimming cost V 1 base and J 3 bases; bases outside gene matches: 2. Measured with immunoSEQ multiplex PCR; TCRdb has only the in-frame clones, and not every one. The sample yields 200,000 to 250,000 clones, approximately 90% seen once. The V gene is TRBV30, the J gene TRBJ2-2; 7 bases are a match to TRBD2. The receptor was derived from an elderly man with acute or convalescent COVID-19. The sample consisted of peripheral blood. In nucleotides, the CDR3 is TGTGCCTGGAGTGGGGGACTATACACCGGGGAGCTGTTTTTT. Translated: CAWSGGLYTGELFF.